The present T cell receptor (beta chain) was sequenced within a study of T cell responses to AZD1222 COVID-19 vaccine. Study-wide points: Across the whole spike, CD4 TCRs peaked at regions 160-218 and 743-854. Spike-specific TCR breadth and depth rose after two AZD1222 doses. The repertoires were collected only after the peak T cell response. Baseline serostatus was positive in only a handful of AZD1222 recipients.

The V and J ends lost 2 bases and 9 bases, in that order; junction bases with no gene match: 8. The CDR3 spans 17 residues. The germline CDR1 and CDR2 sequences are MNHNS and SASEGT. Notes on this clone: Its antigen is unidentified.

Generated by immunoSEQ multiplex PCR, the TCRdb table keeps only in-frame clones and is missing some. The table has 110,000 to 150,000 clones, approximately 93% seen once. This receptor was identified in an adult in good health. Sequencing was performed on peripheral blood, taken on day 0 of MenACWY control vaccination. The chain carries TRBV6-1 and TRBJ2-1; 15 bases are a match to TRBD2. The CDR3 spells CASSEWTSGGAVSEQFF. CDR3 bases: TGTGCCAGCAGTGAATGGACTAGCGGGGGGGCCGTGAGTGAGCAGTTCTTC.